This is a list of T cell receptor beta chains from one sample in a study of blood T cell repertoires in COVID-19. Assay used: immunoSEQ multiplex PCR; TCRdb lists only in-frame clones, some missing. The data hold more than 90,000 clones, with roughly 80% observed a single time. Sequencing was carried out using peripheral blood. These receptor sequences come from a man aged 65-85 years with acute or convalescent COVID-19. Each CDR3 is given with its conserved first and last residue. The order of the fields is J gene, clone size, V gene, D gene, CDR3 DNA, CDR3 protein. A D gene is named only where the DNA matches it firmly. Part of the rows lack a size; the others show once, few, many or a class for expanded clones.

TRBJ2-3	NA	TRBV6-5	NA	TGTGCCAGCAGCTCCGGTTGGAGCACAGATACGCAGTATTTT	CASSSGWSTDTQYF
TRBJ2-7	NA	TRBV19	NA	TGTGCCAGTAGTATTCAGGGGTTTTCCTACGAGCAGTACTTC	CASSIQGFSYEQYF
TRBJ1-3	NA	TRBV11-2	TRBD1	TGTGCCAGCAGCTTTACACAGGGGGCCTCTGGAAACACCATATATTTT	CASSFTQGASGNTIYF
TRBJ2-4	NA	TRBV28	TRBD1	TGTGCCAGCACCCCCCGGGGACAGGGGGACAAAAACATTCAGTACTTC	CASTPRGQGDKNIQYF
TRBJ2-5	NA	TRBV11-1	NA	TGTGCCAGCACCCCGAGGGACTCTACCGGAGAGACCCAGTACTTC	CASTPRDSTGETQYF
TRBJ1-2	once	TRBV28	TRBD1	TGTGCCAGCAGTGACGGACAGGGGAGAGGTGGCTACACCTTC	CASSDGQGRGGYTF
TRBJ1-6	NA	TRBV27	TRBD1	TGTGCCAGCAGTTTATACGGACAGGAACCAGTTCGGCCCCTCCACTTT	CASSLYGQEPVRPLHF
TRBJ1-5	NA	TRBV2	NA	TGTGCCAGCAGTGGGGGGCGAAGGAATCAGCCCCAGCATTTT	CASSGGRRNQPQHF
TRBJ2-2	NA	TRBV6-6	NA	TGTGCCAGCAGTTACTCGATCAGACGGGTCACCGGGGAGCTGTTTTTT	CASSYSIRRVTGELFF
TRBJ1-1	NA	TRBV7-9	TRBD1	TGTGCCAGCAGCTCCGGGACAGGGGACACTGAAGCTTTCTTT	CASSSGTGDTEAFF
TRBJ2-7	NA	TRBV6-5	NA	TGTGCCAGCAGGATCGGGACTGGGAGCTCCTACGAGCAGTACTTC	CASRIGTGSSYEQYF
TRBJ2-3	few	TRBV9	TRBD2	TGTGCCAGCGAAAGCGGGGGGATAGATACGCAGTATTTT	CASESGGIDTQYF
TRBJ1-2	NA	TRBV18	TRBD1	TGTGCCAGCTCACCGGAGGGGACAGGCTATGGCTACACCTTC	CASSPEGTGYGYTF
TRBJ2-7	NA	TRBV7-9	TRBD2	TGTGCCAGCAGCTCCCCCGCCGGGACTAGCGGGATCAGCGAGCAGTACTTC	CASSSPAGTSGISEQYF
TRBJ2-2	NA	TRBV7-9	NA	TGTGCCAGCAGCTTGAGGCGGATGGACACCGGGGAGCTGTTTTTT	CASSLRRMDTGELFF
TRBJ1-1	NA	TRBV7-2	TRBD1	TGTGCCAGCAGCCCCAGGACAGGGGGGACTGAAGCTTTCTTT	CASSPRTGGTEAFF
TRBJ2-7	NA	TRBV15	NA	TGTGCCACCAGCAGAGAGGGAGGAGCCTACGAGCAGTACTTC	CATSREGGAYEQYF
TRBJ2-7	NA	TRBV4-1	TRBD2	TGCGCCAGCAGCCAACAACTAGCGGGGACCTACGAGCAGTACTTC	CASSQQLAGTYEQYF
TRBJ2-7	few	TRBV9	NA	TGTGCCAGCAGCCGATCCGGGAGCTCCTACGAGCAGTACTTC	CASSRSGSSYEQYF
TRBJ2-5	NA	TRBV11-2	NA	TGTGCCAGCAGCGAACTGGGGGCCCGAGAGACCCAGTACTTC	CASSELGARETQYF
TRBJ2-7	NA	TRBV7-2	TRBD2	TGTGCCAGCAGCCCTAGCGGGAACAGGGTTTCTATCCACGAGCAGTACTTC	CASSPSGNRVSIHEQYF
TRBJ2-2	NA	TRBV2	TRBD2	TGTGCCAGCACTGGGACTAGCGGGGGCGCCGGGGAGCTGTTTTTT	CASTGTSGGAGELFF
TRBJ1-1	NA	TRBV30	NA	TGTGCCTGGAGTGTAGGCGGGGGTGAAGCTTTCTTT	CAWSVGGGEAFF
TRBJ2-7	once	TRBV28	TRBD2	TGTGCCAGCAGTACCCGCCGGACTAGCGGGAGTCTATACGAGCAGTACTTC	CASSTRRTSGSLYEQYF
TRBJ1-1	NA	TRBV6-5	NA	TGTGCCAGCAGTTATCCAGGGGCGAAGACTGAAGCTTTCTTT	CASSYPGAKTEAFF
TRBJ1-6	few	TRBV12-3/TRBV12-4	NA	TGTGCCAGCAGTTTGGAGTATTCACCCCTCCACTTT	CASSLEYSPLHF
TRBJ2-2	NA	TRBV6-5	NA	TGTGCCAGCAGTTACTCGAGGGGGATTAACACCGGGGAGCTGTTTTTT	CASSYSRGINTGELFF
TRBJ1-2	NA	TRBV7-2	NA	TGTGCCAGCAGCCCAGACAGACGAAACTATGGCTACACCTTC	CASSPDRRNYGYTF
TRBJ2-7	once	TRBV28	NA	NA	CASSLGTGVGYEQYF
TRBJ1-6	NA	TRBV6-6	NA	TGTGCCAGCAGTCCTTTGGGGGCCTACAACCCTTATTCACCCCTCCACTTT	CASSPLGAYNPYSPLHF
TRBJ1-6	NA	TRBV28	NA	TGTGCCAGCAGTTTAGGTAGTTCACCCCTCCACTTT	CASSLGSSPLHF
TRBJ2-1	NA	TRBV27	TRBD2	TGTGCCAGCAGTTCGGCTAGCGGCAATGAGCAGTTCTTC	CASSSASGNEQFF